This TCR beta chain emerged from a study of early T cells in non-severe SARS-CoV-2 infection. TCRdb re-called the 5' RACE reads with MiXCR, one entry per CDR3 protein. The data show about 98,000 distinct CDR3 sequences, around 10% seen once. From germline, CDR1 is MNHNY and CDR2 SVGAGI (reference sequence). CDR3 length equals 16 residues. Trimming took off 0 bases at V and 1 base at J, with 11 bases between the two ends. This clonotype was detected many times. The source is an adult who was a healthcare worker with PCR-confirmed SARS-CoV-2 infection or an uninfected control (not recorded which). Source material: whole blood. The chain couples TRBV6-6 to TRBJ2-3, with D hard to call. CDR3 residues: CASSYSRATGTDTQYF. Written as DNA, the CDR3 is TGTGCCAGCAGTTACTCTCGAGCGACGGGCACAGATACGCAGTATTTT.